This T cell receptor (beta chain) was recorded in a study of blood T cell repertoires in COVID-19. Study as a whole: From T cells, B-cell-depleted T cells, or PBMCs came the material, which was cDNA or gDNA.

Those who participated ranged in age from 18 to 89 years and resided in about two dozen US areas. Membership in each cohort depended on participant-reported clinical history. The length of the CDR3 is 16 residues. Trimming shortened V by 4 bases and J by 0 bases, and 14 bases separated the two germline ends. In germline, CDR1 is SGHRS, CDR2 YFSETQ. This clone was found once. Profiled with immunoSEQ multiplex PCR; TCRdb holds only in-frame clones, not every one. The profile shows 330,000 or so clones, over 70% of them singletons. This chain connects TRBV5-1 to TRBJ1-3; D is perhaps TRBD1 (6 bases). The sequenced sample was PBMCs or T cells enriched from blood (not recorded which). This TCR derives from a man aged 25 to 40 who had recovered from COVID-19. This CDR3 is CASSLKTGTSGNTIYF. CDR3 DNA: TGCGCCAGCAGCCTCAAAACAGGGACCTCTGGAAACACCATATATTTT.